The text below deals with one T cell receptor beta chain. What it binds is not known. The PCR was carried out with 60 Vbeta primers and 13 Jbeta primers. This table comes from immunoSEQ multiplex PCR, and its TCRdb copy is limited to in-frame clones, with some not included. The sample contains 100,000 to 120,000 clones, 65% to 85% of which appear only once. The data derive from a study of cytomegalovirus exposure and HLA in healthy donors. Study information: Clustering assigned about four fifths of the approximately 400 genotyped donors to the Caucasian-associated ancestry cluster.

The CDR3 consists of 15 residues. Trimming cost V 5 bases and J 7 bases; bases outside gene matches: 10. The germline gives CDR1 SGHAT, CDR2 FQNNGV. General study points: Segments of the TCR beta V type were, in most cases, productive about 90% or about 30% of the time in an earlier analysis.

Material for sequencing was PBMCs. This clonotype was obtained from a man aged 18-30 years in good health and CMV-seronegative. The chain is built from TRBV11-2 and TRBJ2-7, with TRBD1 matching over 11 bases. The CDR3 loop reads CASSGGDRGELEQYF. CDR3 coding DNA: TGTGCCAGCAGCGGGGGGGACAGGGGGGAACTTGAGCAGTACTTC.